The present T cell receptor (beta chain) was sequenced within a study of patients and donors after allogeneic stem cell transplantation. TCRdb used MiXCR to reprocess the RT-PCR reads, holding one entry per CDR3 protein. The sample yields over 350,000 distinct CDR3 sequences, approximately 16% seen once. CDR1 and CDR2 (germline): SQVTM, ANQGSEA. The CDR3 extends over 15 amino acids. V lost 6 bases and J lost 1, with 18 bases in between. Sequencing was done on a sample of blood, either unsorted or a sorted T cell fraction (not recorded which). This sequence joins TRBV29-1 and TRBJ1-2; the D gene is possibly TRBD1 (6 bases). The receptor was derived from a human donor who was either an allogeneic HSCT recipient or a stem cell or donor lymphocyte infusion donor (not recorded which). It is not recorded whose cells these are; they may come from a transplant donor. The CDR3 loop is CSVDQKGGLNYGYTF. The CDR3 DNA is TGCAGCGTGGACCAGAAGGGGGGCCTTAACTATGGCTACACCTTC.